This is a list of T cell receptor beta chains from one sample in a study of shared clonotypes between healthy human individuals. Sequenced by immunoSEQ multiplex PCR; TCRdb stores in-frame clones only, minus some. The table has about 980,000 clones, roughly 72% seen once. The sequencing sample was made of memory CD4+ T cells sorted from blood. These receptors were taken from a man aged 18 to 29 in good health. Both conserved end residues are part of each CDR3. The D gene is left open where the match is weak. Some rows mark clone size as missing; the rest say once, few, many or name a class of expanded clone.

v_gene	abundance	j_gene	d_gene	CDR3nt	CDR3aa
TRBV13	.	TRBJ2-5	TRBD1	TGTGCCAGCAGCTCGGGACAGGGTCAACAGACCCAGTACTTC	CASSSGQGQQTQYF
TRBV19	.	TRBJ2-7	.	TGTGCCAGTAGTACCGGAATTACAGGGAAGATGAGGTCCGAGCAGTACTTC	CASSTGITGKMRSEQYF
TRBV4-2	.	TRBJ2-1	.	TGTGCCAGCAGCCAAGTCCAGGGGCGAAATGAGCAGTTCTTC	CASSQVQGRNEQFF
TRBV19	once	TRBJ1-2	TRBD1	TGTGCCAGTAGTATGGTCGGGACAGCACGATTAGCCTATGGCTACACCTTC	CASSMVGTARLAYGYTF
TRBV7-2	.	TRBJ2-1	.	TGTGCCAGCAGCTCCAAGTATGAGCAGTTCTTC	CASSSKYEQFF
TRBV25-1	.	TRBJ2-7	TRBD1	TGTGCCAGCAGTGAAGCACCCGGGACAGAGAGATACGAGCAGTACTTC	CASSEAPGTERYEQYF
TRBV28	.	TRBJ2-2	TRBD1	TGTGCCAGCAGTCTCCAGGGGACAGGGAACACCGGGGAGCTGTTTTTT	CASSLQGTGNTGELFF
TRBV28	.	TRBJ1-5	.	TGTGTTACCCGGGAACCCCTAAGGAATCAGCCCCAGCATTTT	CVTREPLRNQPQHF
TRBV29-1	.	TRBJ2-1	TRBD1	TGCAGCGTTGCCCGGGACAGCACCTACAATGAGCAGTTCTTC	CSVARDSTYNEQFF
TRBV5-6	once	TRBJ1-1	.	TGTGCCAGCAGCTATTCAAGGGAAGCTTTCTTT	CASSYSREAFF
TRBV7-9	few	TRBJ1-2	.	TGTGCCAGCAGCTTGGATGGGGGAGGCGGTGGCTACACCTTC	CASSLDGGGGGYTF
TRBV5-1	.	TRBJ2-7	.	TGCGCCAGCAGCTTGGATGGCGGGAAAGGGTCCTACGAGCAGTACTTC	CASSLDGGKGSYEQYF
TRBV5-1	once	TRBJ2-7	.	TGCGCCAGCAGCATAGGGACAAGCTACGAGCAGTACTTC	CASSIGTSYEQYF
TRBV9	.	TRBJ1-3	TRBD1	TGTGCCAGCAGCGGGTTGGGGACAGGAGGTGGAAACACCATATATTTT	CASSGLGTGGGNTIYF